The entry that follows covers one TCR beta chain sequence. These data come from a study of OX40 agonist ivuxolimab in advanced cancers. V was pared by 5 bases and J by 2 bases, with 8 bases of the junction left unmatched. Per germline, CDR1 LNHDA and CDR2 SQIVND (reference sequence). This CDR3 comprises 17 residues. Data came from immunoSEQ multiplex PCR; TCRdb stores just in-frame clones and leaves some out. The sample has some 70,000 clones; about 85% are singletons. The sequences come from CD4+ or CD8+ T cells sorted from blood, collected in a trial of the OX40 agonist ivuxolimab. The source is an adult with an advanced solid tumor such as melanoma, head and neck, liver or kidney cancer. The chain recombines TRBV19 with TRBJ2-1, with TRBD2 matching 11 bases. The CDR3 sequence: CASSPRLAGRTYNEQFF. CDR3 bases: TGTGCCAGTAGTCCCCGACTAGCGGGAAGGACCTACAATGAGCAGTTCTTC.